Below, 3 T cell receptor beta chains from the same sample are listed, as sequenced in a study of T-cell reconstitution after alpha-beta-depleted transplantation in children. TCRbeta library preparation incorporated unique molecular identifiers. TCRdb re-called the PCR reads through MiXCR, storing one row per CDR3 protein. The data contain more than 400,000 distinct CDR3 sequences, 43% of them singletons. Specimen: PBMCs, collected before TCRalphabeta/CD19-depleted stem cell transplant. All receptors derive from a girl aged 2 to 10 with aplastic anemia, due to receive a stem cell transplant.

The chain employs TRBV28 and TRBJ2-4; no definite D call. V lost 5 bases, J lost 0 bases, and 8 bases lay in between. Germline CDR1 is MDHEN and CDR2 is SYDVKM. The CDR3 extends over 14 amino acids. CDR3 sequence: CASSLDQAKNIQYF. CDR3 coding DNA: TGTGCCAGCAGTCTCGACCAAGCCAAAAACATTCAGTACTTC.

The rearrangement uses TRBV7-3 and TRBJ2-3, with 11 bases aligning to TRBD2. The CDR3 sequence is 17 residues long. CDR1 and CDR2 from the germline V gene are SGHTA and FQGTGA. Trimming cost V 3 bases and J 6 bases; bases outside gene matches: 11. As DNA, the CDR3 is TGTGCCAGCAGCTTGAGGGGTAGCGGGGGGGCCGGGGATACGCAGTATTTT. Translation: CASSLRGSGGAGDTQYF.

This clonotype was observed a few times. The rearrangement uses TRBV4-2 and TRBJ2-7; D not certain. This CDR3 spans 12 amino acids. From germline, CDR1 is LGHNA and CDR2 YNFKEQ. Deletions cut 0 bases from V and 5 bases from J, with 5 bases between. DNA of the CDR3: TGTGCCAGCAGCCAAGATGGAAACGAGCAGTACTTC. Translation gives CASSQDGNEQYF.